This entry describes one T cell receptor (beta chain). Its antigen is not identified. Here immunoSEQ multiplex PCR was the method, and the copy in TCRdb shows in-frame clones only, minus some. The sample consists of 25,000 to 30,000 clones, roughly 80% of them appearing once. The data originate from a study of PD-1 blockade in classical Hodgkin lymphoma. Study at large: Intravenous delivery of nivolumab at 3 mg/kg to patients occurred every 2 weeks.

V was cut by 0 bases and J by 3 bases, with 10 bases left in between. The CDR3 is 15 residues long. The germline V gene encodes CDR1 SGHRS and CDR2 YFSETQ. Documented time point: cycle 4 day 1 (C4D1), after 5 to 7 weeks of nivolumab. Each patient experienced a relapse that followed autologous stem cell transplantation, and brentuximab vedotin exposure varied. CD4+ T cells were purified from thawed PBMCs by magnetic negative selection. Study results and caveats: Newly diagnosed patients reportedly had lower baseline TCR diversity than healthy donors. Whereas CD4+ TCR diversity had risen significantly by C4D1, CD8+ TCR diversity had not. Complete responders showed a baseline diversity that resembled the diversity of newly diagnosed patients.

The sequencing here drew on CD4+ T cells from blood, taken before the fourth cycle of nivolumab. V is TRBV5-1 and J is TRBJ1-5, with no clear D. This TCR came from a human donor with classical Hodgkin lymphoma. DNA of the CDR3: TGCGCCAGCAGCTTGGGGGGAAGGCCCAATCAGCCCCAGCATTTT. Translating gives CASSLGGRPNQPQHF.